Listed below are T cell receptor beta chains from one sample, sequenced in a study of molecular identifiers for immune sequencing clone quantification. TCRdb used MiXCR to reprocess the PCR reads, holding one entry per CDR3 protein. This sample has approximately 590,000 distinct CDR3 sequences; roughly 23% occur once, and the top ten carry approximately 0.75%. Sequencing was performed on naive CD8+ T cells from blood, with Jurkat cell RNA spiked in. The receptors shown here come from a human donor in good health. Some libraries in this study had Jurkat cell RNA spiked in. Both conserved end residues are part of each CDR3. A D gene is named only where the DNA matches it firmly. A clone size is listed for some rows: how often the clone was seen (once, few, many), or a class if it is expanded.

.,.,TRBV20-1,TRBJ1-2,CSVQAEYGYTF,TGCAGTGTACAGGCGGAGTATGGCTACACCTTC
TRBD1,.,TRBV6-5,TRBJ2-7,CASSYSQGAYYEQYF,TGTGCCAGCAGTTACTCTCAGGGGGCTTACTACGAGCAGTACTTC
TRBD1,.,TRBV7-8,TRBJ2-2,CASSSGQGFGELFF,TGTGCCAGCAGCTCTGGACAGGGGTTCGGGGAGCTGTTTTTT
.,.,TRBV6-2/TRBV6-3,TRBJ1-1,CANSSSWRAHTDAFF,TGTGCCAACAGTTCGTCGTGGAGGGCTCACACTGACGCTTTCTTT
.,few,TRBV29-1,TRBJ2-1,CSVEESGRSRNEQFF,TGCAGCGTTGAAGAATCCGGTAGGTCGAGGAATGAGCAGTTCTTC
TRBD2,many,TRBV19,TRBJ2-3,CASNLAGGGTDTQYF,TGTGCCAGTAACCTAGCGGGGGGAGGCACAGATACGCAGTATTTT
TRBD2,few,TRBV7-7,TRBJ2-7,CASSLNSGAGYEQYF,TGTGCTAGCAGCTTAAATAGCGGGGCAGGGTACGAGCAGTACTTC
.,.,TRBV6-1,TRBJ1-1,CASKTWLLNIEAFF,TGTGCCAGCAAAACCTGGTTGTTGAACATTGAAGCTTTCTTT
.,many,TRBV9,TRBJ2-7,CASSVSGGTSYEQYF,TGTGCCAGCAGCGTAAGTGGGGGGACGTCCTACGAGCAGTACTTC
.,many,TRBV4-3,TRBJ1-1,CASSRGYLEGTEAFF,TGCGCCAGCAGCCGGGGGTATCTAGAGGGGACTGAAGCTTTCTTT
TRBD2,.,TRBV27,TRBJ2-5,CASSLLTPSGGASETQCF,TGTGCCAGCAGTTTATTAACCCCTAGCGGGGGGGCCTCGGAGACCCAGTGCTTC
TRBD1,many,TRBV4-1,TRBJ1-1,CASSQAQPGQGGTEAFF,TGCGCCAGCAGCCAAGCCCAGCCGGGACAGGGGGGGACTGAAGCTTTCTTT
.,few,TRBV9,TRBJ2-1,CASSAIGHSSYNEQFF,TGTGCCAGCAGCGCCATAGGTCATAGCTCCTACAATGAGCAGTTCTTC
.,many,TRBV4-2,TRBJ2-5,CASSQVRPRLDSQETQYF,TGTGCCAGCAGCCAAGTCCGCCCTCGACTAGATTCCCAAGAGACCCAGTACTTC
.,few,TRBV20-1,TRBJ2-5,CSASDTGAGYQETQYF,TGCAGTGCTAGCGATACGGGGGCGGGGTACCAAGAGACCCAGTACTTC
TRBD1,many,TRBV27,TRBJ2-7,CASSPGQGPRREQYF,TGTGCCAGCAGTCCTGGACAGGGCCCTCGTCGGGAGCAGTACTTC
.,many,TRBV7-2,TRBJ2-2,CASSFGGADGELFF,TGTGCCAGCAGCTTTGGTGGGGCGGACGGGGAGCTGTTTTTT
.,few,TRBV29-1,TRBJ1-2,CSVVGVYGYTF,TGCAGCGTTGTGGGGGTATATGGCTACACCTTC
TRBD2,few,TRBV20-1,TRBJ2-1,CSATEGTSGRGNEQFF,TGCAGTGCAACCGAAGGGACTAGCGGGAGGGGTAATGAGCAGTTCTTC
.,few,TRBV29-1,TRBJ2-5,CSAEGPEIGVQETQYF,TGCAGCGCCGAGGGGCCTGAGATTGGCGTCCAAGAGACCCAGTACTTC
TRBD2,.,TRBV5-8,TRBJ2-7,CASSLASPPGLAEQYF,TGTGCCAGCAGCTTGGCGAGTCCCCCCGGACTAGCGGAACAGTACTTC
TRBD2,many,TRBV7-9,TRBJ2-3,CASILTSGTDTQYF,TGTGCCAGCATCCTTACTAGCGGCACAGATACGCAGTATTTT
.,few,TRBV2,TRBJ2-1,CASSYRTGANEQFF,TGTGCCAGCAGTTATAGGACGGGAGCAAATGAGCAGTTCTTC
TRBD2,few,TRBV20-1,TRBJ2-2,CSAPSGGYTNTGELFF,TGCAGTGCCCCTAGCGGGGGGTACACGAACACCGGGGAGCTGTTTTTT
.,many,TRBV7-9,TRBJ1-2,CASSSPGGYGYTF,TGTGCCAGCAGCTCTCCGGGGGGCTATGGCTACACCTTC